This T cell receptor beta chain emerged from a study of early T cells in non-severe SARS-CoV-2 infection (dated by TCRdb to the early 2020s). General notes on the study: Bulk RNA from unsorted whole blood was used for TCR sequencing, so alpha and beta chains could not be paired.

Paper-wide results and their limitations: VDJdb matching was skewed toward anti-spike CD8 responses and likely underestimated virus-specific expansions, missing private and CD4 specificities.

This was a case-control study nested in a cohort of healthcare workers in London, UK, who had nasopharyngeal swab PCR tests and blood samples taken every week. Healthcare workers were recruited between 23 and 31 March 2020, during the week of the UK lockdown, and were followed weekly for up to roughly 15 weeks. Relative to germline, V is 7 bases shorter and J is 1 base shorter, with 8 bases between their ends. Via the germline V gene, CDR1 is SGHDT and CDR2 YYEEEE. From its cysteine to its phenylalanine, the CDR3 spans 12 amino acids. Only the CDR3 region is kept as DNA, spanning 36 bases read in frame from base 1. This clonotype was found many times. The clone's antigen remains unknown. No base quality values were provided; no much bigger clone lies one nucleotide off. Library preparation employed 5' RACE. Sequencing was performed on a NextSeq 500. In the TCR library protocol, unique molecular identifiers were attached to individual cDNA molecules to correct for PCR bias and sequencing error. Sequencing covered both TCR alpha and beta chains, and within each sample the abundances of alpha and beta sequences were tightly co-correlated. The source study handled its data this way. Decombinator V4 was used to perform V gene, J gene and CDR3 annotation of TCR sequences. Expanded TCRs were defined as changing significantly between any two time points under a Poisson model with p below 0.0001. TCR abundances were normalised to the total number of TCRs sequenced per sample and were expressed as counts per million. TRAV1-2 paired with TRAJ12, TRAJ20 or TRAJ33 defined MAIT TCRs, while TRAV10 paired with TRAJ18 defined iNKT TCRs. A search of VDJdb, accessed on 1 November 2021, was run for TCRs annotated to CMV, EBV and SARS-CoV-2, with TCRs annotated for multiple antigens excluded. TCRdb handled the public reads itself, with Q25 trimming in fastp and clone calling in MiXCR, and kept productive beta chains. Identical CDR3 protein sequences are pooled into one entry, listed with their most common genes and DNA. TCRdb, rather than the study authors, made the V and J calls. Within this sample are 46,000 or so distinct CDR3 sequences, with about 7% of them counted one time only. The ten largest account for 7% to 10% of the sample.

This TCR was sampled from an adult who was a healthcare worker with PCR-confirmed SARS-CoV-2 infection or an uninfected control (not recorded which). Recombination connected TRBV5-6 to TRBJ1-1; no D gene is confidently identified. The sequenced sample consisted of whole blood. The DNA sequence is TGTGCCAGCGATGTGGGGAACACTGAAGCTTTCTTT. Its coded protein is CASDVGNTEAFF.